This passage covers 30 T cell receptor beta chains from one sample sequenced in a study of shared clonotypes between healthy human individuals. Sequencing was performed with immunoSEQ multiplex PCR; in TCRdb, only in-frame clones are kept and a portion is missing. The sample holds about 2.3 million clones; approximately 93% are singletons and the top ten take 0.3% to 0.4%. The specimen was naive CD4+ T cells from PBMCs. Sample subset: CD45RA+ positively selected. The receptors come from a man between 18 and 35 years old in good health. Some clones in this sample may be carry-over from other donors' samples.

The chain links TRBV7-9 to TRBJ2-5; D remains unclear. TRBJ2-7 matches the DNA end more closely, so the J call is doubtful. The CDR3 runs 11 residues. CDR1 and CDR2 (germline): SEHNR, FQNEAQ (reference sequence). This CDR3 is CASSPAYEQYF. In DNA form, the CDR3 reads TGTGCCAGCAGCCCCGCGTACGAGCAGTACTTC.

The genes are TRBV28 and TRBJ1-2, with D unresolved. Germline CDR1 reads MDHEN; CDR2 reads SYDVKM. Trimming took 1 base from V and 8 from J, leaving 17 bases between them. This CDR3 contains 15 residues. CDR3 region: CASSLSGGRSRGYTF. In nucleotides, the CDR3 is TGTGCCAGCAGTTTATCGGGAGGGCGAAGTCGGGGCTACACCTTC.

The J gene is TRBJ2-7, the V gene TRBV2, with D possibly being TRBD1 or TRBD2 (6 bases each). Germline CDR1 is SNHLY and CDR2 is FYNNEI. CDR3 length equals 12 residues. The V end lost 6 bases, the J end lost 6 bases, and 12 bases lay between the germline ends. The CDR3 sequence: CASRDPGAEQYF. The CDR3 DNA reads as TGTGCCAGCAGGGACCCGGGGGCCGAGCAGTACTTC.

The chain links TRBV5-1 to TRBJ2-2; 8 bases agree with TRBD1. The V segment lost 0 bases and the J segment 8 bases; nucleotides outside the gene matches: 6. This CDR3 is built from 15 residues. Looked up from germline, CDR1 is SGHRS and CDR2 is YFSETQ. The CDR3 DNA sequence: TGCGCCAGCAGCTTGGCCGGACAGGGAGCAGGGGAGCTGTTTTTT. This gives the protein CASSLAGQGAGELFF.

The genes are TRBV5-4 and TRBJ2-2; 13 nucleotides align to TRBD2. Germline CDR1 is SGHNT and CDR2 is YYREEE (reference sequence). The CDR3 contains 16 residues. J gave up 6 bases and V 0 bases, and 2 bases lay outside the gene matches. CDR3 sequence (DNA): TGTGCCAGCAGCTTGGTTACTAGCGGGGGGGCCGGGGAGCTGTTTTTT. Its protein product is CASSLVTSGGAGELFF.

This chain connects TRBV5-4 to TRBJ2-7; 8 bases line up with TRBD1. The germline gives CDR1 SGHNT, CDR2 YYREEE (reference sequence). The CDR3 covers 15 residues. V lost 4 bases and J lost 5; bases outside the gene matches: 11. The DNA for the CDR3 is TGTGCCAGCAGCACCCGTGTCAGGGGGCCGGACGAGCAGTACTTC. The encoded protein is CASSTRVRGPDEQYF.

Remarks on this clone: The same CDR3 arises from other DNA sequences in this sample as well. The chain uses TRBV5-1 and TRBJ1-2, with 7 bases identical to TRBD1. CDR3 length: 14 amino acids. CDR1 SGHRS and CDR2 YFSETQ come from the germline V gene. The V gene end was trimmed by 4 bases and the J gene end by 2 bases; junction bases not matched to a gene: 5. The CDR3, as DNA: TGCGCCAGCAGCCCAGGGACAGCCAACTATGGCTACACCTTC. It codes for CASSPGTANYGYTF. Based on the CDR3 plus reference TRBV5-1 and TRBJ1-2, the full variable domain is KAGVTQTPRYLIKTRGQQVTLSCSPISGHRSVSWYQQTPGQGLQFLFEYFSETQRNKGNFPGRFSGRQFSNSRSEMNVSTLELGDSALYLCASSPGTANYGYTFGSGTRLTVV.

The chain couples TRBV6-5 to TRBJ1-1, with D unclear. V was pared by 10 bases and J by 2 bases, with 11 bases between. The CDR3 has 12 amino acids. Germline CDR1 MNHEY, CDR2 SVGAGI. The CDR3 here is CAIRSGNTEAFF. The CDR3 nucleotides read TGTGCCATCAGGTCCGGTAACACTGAAGCTTTCTTT.

Details on this clone: The same CDR3 is also encoded by other DNA sequences in this sample. The chain is built from TRBV27 and TRBJ2-5; the D gene is possibly TRBD2 (6 bases). Germline V gene data show CDR1 as MNHEY and CDR2 as SMNVEV (reference sequence). The V and J ends lost 1 base and 1 base respectively, with 7 bases between them. The CDR3 loop spans 14 amino acids. The CDR3 protein is CASSLLGGQETQYF. The CDR3 DNA reads as TGTGCCAGCAGTTTATTGGGGGGCCAAGAGACCCAGTACTTC.

The chain recombines TRBV5-1 with TRBJ1-2; D unresolved. V was pared by 4 bases and J by 1 base, with 11 bases between. Looked up from germline, CDR1 is SGHRS and CDR2 is YFSETQ. The CDR3 is 14 amino acids. The CDR3 DNA reads TGCGCCAGCAGCCGGGAGGGCAGTAACTATGGCTACACCTTC. Translated, it gives CASSREGSNYGYTF.

This rearrangement joins TRBV6-1 to TRBJ2-6; D not certain. CDR1 and CDR2 (germline): MNHNS, SASEGT. V dropped 2 bases and J dropped 0 bases, with 8 bases sitting between them. The CDR3 extends over 16 amino acids. This chain's CDR3 is CASSETRSSGANVLTF. In nucleotides, the CDR3 is TGTGCCAGCAGTGAAACGCGGTCCTCTGGGGCCAACGTCCTGACTTTC.

In nucleotides, the CDR3 is TGTGCCAGCATCCTCTACGAGCAGTACTTC. It specifies CASILYEQYF. The chain combines TRBV12-1 with TRBJ2-7; the table assigns TRBD2, which was not confirmed against the DNA. TRBV12-1 is described as a pseudogene. The CDR3 sequence is 10 residues long.

The genes are TRBV4-1 and TRBJ2-5; no reliable D call. The closer fit of TRBJ2-7 to the DNA end suggests the J call may be wrong. CDR3 length equals 16 residues. Germline assignment: CDR1 MGHRA and CDR2 YSYEKL. The chain's CDR3 is CASSQDEGSLWYEQYF. The CDR3 bases are TGCGCCAGCAGCCAAGATGAAGGTAGTTTATGGTACGAGCAGTACTTC.

This chain joins TRBV7-9 and TRBJ2-3; D remains ambiguous. The CDR3 is made up of 15 amino acids. Deletions cut 2 bases from V and 4 bases from J, with 13 bases between. CDR1 and CDR2 (germline): SEHNR, FQNEAQ (reference sequence). CDR3 protein: CASSLSQRDPDTQYF. The CDR3 DNA reads as TGTGCCAGCAGCTTATCCCAACGAGACCCAGATACGCAGTATTTT.

The V gene is TRBV7-2, the J gene TRBJ2-7; TRBD2 agrees at 8 bases. The CDR3 totals 14 residues. Unmatched junction bases numbered 7, after V lost 5 bases and J lost 4 bases. Germline V gene lookup returns CDR1 SGHTA and CDR2 FQGNSA. The CDR3 DNA sequence: TGTGCCAGCAGCCCTCAGCGGGAGAGGTACGAGCAGTACTTC. Amino acids: CASSPQRERYEQYF. Based on the CDR3 plus reference TRBV7-2 and TRBJ2-7, the full variable domain is GAGVSQSPSNKVTEKGKDVELRCDPISGHTALYWYRQSLGQGLEFLIYFQGNSAPDKSGLPSDRFSAERTGGSVSTLTIQRTQQEDSAVYLCASSPQRERYEQYFGPGTRLTVT.

This chain joins TRBV7-8 and TRBJ1-1, with 7 nucleotides matching TRBD1. The CDR3 contains 17 residues. The V gene's germline CDR1 is SGHVS and CDR2 FQNEAQ. The V gene end was trimmed by 5 bases and the J gene end by 0 bases; junction bases not matched to a gene: 12. The CDR3 spells CASSMIGTAPMNTEAFF. The CDR3, as DNA: TGTGCCAGCAGCATGATAGGGACAGCTCCAATGAACACTGAAGCTTTCTTT.

The V and J genes are TRBV5-1 and TRBJ1-1, with TRBD1 as a possible D gene (5 bases). The CDR3 sequence is 16 residues long. CDR1 SGHRS and CDR2 YFSETQ come from the germline V gene. V lost 0 bases, J lost 0 bases, and 12 bases lay in between. The CDR3 region has the DNA TGCGCCAGCAGCTTGGTTCCGACAGCCATGAACACTGAAGCTTTCTTT. Translation: CASSLVPTAMNTEAFF.

This clone was seen a single time. The chain uses TRBV6-4 and TRBJ1-1; no definite D call. Per germline, CDR1 MRHNA and CDR2 SNTAGT. The CDR3 consists of 14 residues. The V end lost 6 bases, the J end lost 3 bases, and 14 bases lay between the germline ends. The CDR3 spells CASRGGVTDTEAFF. In DNA form, the CDR3 reads TGTGCCAGCAGGGGTGGGGTCACGGACACTGAAGCTTTCTTT.

V is TRBV4-2 and J is TRBJ1-3; D is ambiguous. The CDR3 is 16 amino acids. Trimming pared 2 bases from V and 0 bases from J, leaving 11 bases between. The germline CDR1 and CDR2 sequences are LGHNA and YNFKEQ. CDR3 sequence reads: CASSQFGETSGNTIYF. The CDR3 region has the DNA TGTGCCAGCAGCCAATTCGGGGAGACCTCTGGAAACACCATATATTTT.

This rearrangement joins TRBV19 to TRBJ2-7; perhaps TRBD2 as D (5 bases). Trimming took 3 bases from V and 6 from J, leaving 15 bases between them. From germline, CDR1 is LNHDA and CDR2 SQIVND (reference sequence). The CDR3 consists of 14 residues. DNA for the CDR3: TGTGCCAGTAGTATCGAGGGAAGTGATCGCGAGCAGTACTTC. This gives the protein CASSIEGSDREQYF.

The CDR3 loop reads CASSAIGRDNTGELFF. The CDR3 DNA follows: TGTGCCAGCAGCGCTATTGGGCGGGATAACACCGGGGAGCTGTTTTTT. The rearrangement joins TRBV2 to TRBJ2-2, with D possibly matching TRBD2 (6 bases). The CDR3 spans 16 residues. Germline CDR1 is SNHLY and CDR2 is FYNNEI. Trimming took 6 bases from V and 2 from J, leaving 16 bases between them.

A remark on this clone: Other DNA sequences in this sample translate to the same CDR3. The chain joins TRBV9 to TRBJ2-7; D is ambiguous. Trimming took off 4 bases at V and 7 bases at J, with 9 bases between the two ends. Germline V gene sequence: CDR1 SGDLS, CDR2 YYNGEE. This CDR3 region has 11 residues. The CDR3 reads CASSPGGEQYF. CDR3 in DNA: TGTGCCAGCAGCCCAGGTGGGGAGCAGTACTTC.

CDR3: CASSGRTSVRWETQYF. DNA of the CDR3: TGTGCCAGCAGCGGGCGGACTAGCGTCCGCTGGGAGACCCAGTACTTC. V usage is TRBV9 and J usage is TRBJ2-5; 9 bases align to TRBD2. CDR3 length: 16 amino acids. Germline V gene data show CDR1 as SGDLS and CDR2 as YYNGEE. J lost 5 bases, V lost 3 bases, and 11 bases had no gene match. Full variable domain (missing parts from reference TRBV9 and TRBJ2-5): DSGVTQTPKHLITATGQRVTLRCSPRSGDLSVYWYQQSLDQGLQFLIQYYNGEERAKGNILERFSAQQFPDLHSELNLSSLELGDSALYFCASSGRTSVRWETQYFGPGTRLLVL.

The chain joins TRBV6-6 to TRBJ2-1; 8 bases are shared with TRBD1. The trim removed 5 bases at V and 2 bases at J, leaving 5 bases unmatched. The CDR3 sequence is 15 residues long. Per germline, CDR1 MNHNY and CDR2 SVGAGI (reference sequence). CDR3 sequence (DNA): TGTGCCAGCAGTCCCCCGGGACAGGCCTACAATGAGCAGTTCTTC. Protein: CASSPPGQAYNEQFF.

This chain links TRBV7-9 with TRBJ1-2, with 11 bases matching TRBD1. Germline V gives CDR1 SEHNR, CDR2 FQNEAQ (reference sequence). The CDR3 is 15 residues long. The V segment lost 3 bases and the J segment 4 bases; nucleotides outside the gene matches: 4. The CDR3 DNA reads as TGTGCCAGCAGCTTGGGGACAGGGGGTTTCTATGGCTACACCTTC. This encodes CASSLGTGGFYGYTF.

The chain joins TRBV5-1 to TRBJ2-1, with unresolved D. The germline V gene encodes CDR1 SGHRS and CDR2 YFSETQ. Trimming pared 4 bases from V and 7 bases from J, leaving 15 bases between. The CDR3 contains 14 residues. CDR3 in DNA: TGCGCCAGCAGCCCCGGAGTCAATTGGAATGAGCAGTTCTTC. This translates into CASSPGVNWNEQFF.

The V and J genes are TRBV28 and TRBJ2-1; D gene ambiguous. Germline assignment: CDR1 MDHEN and CDR2 SYDVKM. This CDR3 region has 16 residues. The V end was cut by 6 bases, the J end by 0 bases, with 15 bases between. The CDR3 nucleotides are TGTGCCAGCAGCCCCGTAGGGCGGTACTCCTACAATGAGCAGTTCTTC. Residues: CASSPVGRYSYNEQFF.

Turning to this clone: One junction end disagrees with the germline gene, perhaps due to a read error. The V gene is TRBV6-5, the J gene TRBJ2-3; D remains unclear. The V gene's germline CDR1 is MNHEY and CDR2 SVGAGI. The CDR3 runs 12 residues. In DNA form, the CDR3 reads TGTGCCAGCAGTTACTCCCCCAGAGTGCAGGTTTTT. It is translated as CASSYSPRVQVF.

The rearrangement links TRBV9 to TRBJ2-2, with 9 bases fitting TRBD1. Trimming at V came to 3 bases and at J to 3 bases, leaving 6 bases not matched to a gene. The V gene's germline CDR1 is SGDLS and CDR2 YYNGEE. CDR3 length equals 16 residues. The CDR3 DNA follows: TGTGCCAGCAGCGGCAGGACAGGGGAGTACACCGGGGAGCTGTTTTTT. It is translated as CASSGRTGEYTGELFF.

The rearrangement joins TRBV7-6 to TRBJ1-4; no firm D call. Per germline, CDR1 SGHVS and CDR2 FNYEAQ. V lost 1 base to trimming and J lost 4 bases, with 10 bases between them. The CDR3 has 15 residues. The CDR3 protein is CASSLVRGSNEKLFF. CDR3 DNA sequence: TGTGCCAGCAGCTTAGTCCGAGGGAGTAATGAAAAACTGTTTTTT.